The present TCR beta chain was sequenced within a study of metastatic and nonmetastatic thyroid tumors. The overall study: Malignant thyroid and benign thyroid patients provided blood and tumor or nodule tissue whose repertoires were compared. Broader study findings: The reported finding was significantly higher TCR beta diversity in malignant thyroid tumors relative to benign nodules, in blood and tumor.

The entire patient cohort was treatment-naive prior to thyroid surgery. Using MiXCR, TCRdb re-called clones from the PCR reads. The sample holds under 75,000 clones, 15% to 20% seen once. This CDR3 region has 16 residues. From germline, CDR1 is PRHDT and CDR2 FYEKMQ (reference sequence). V trimming: 5 bases; J trimming: 4 bases; junction bases outside the gene matches: 11. This clone came up many times. The antigen is unknown. The sequenced sample consisted of blood. The V gene is TRBV13, the J gene TRBJ1-5, with 7 nucleotides matching TRBD1. The sequence was obtained from a female donor with papillary thyroid cancer or a benign thyroid nodule (not recorded which). Some clones in this sample may be carry-over from other donors' samples. CDR3 sequence: CASSEMGQWGNQPQHF. As DNA, the CDR3 is TGTGCCAGCAGCGAAATGGGACAGTGGGGGAATCAGCCCCAGCATTTT.